In its sample, the clone carrying this T cell receptor (beta chain) was seen a few times. MiXCR, run by TCRdb on the RT-PCR reads, gives a single entry per CDR3 protein. The sample includes 530,000 or so distinct CDR3 sequences, about 12% of them seen just once. The data stem from a study of response to subunit inactivated influenza vaccine. This receptor was taken from a man between 45 and 60 years old who received an inactivated influenza vaccine. The starting material was PBMCs from blood, obtained on the day of vaccination.

The CDR3 is CASSYSIQGEYGYTF. CDR3 in DNA: TGTGCCAGCAGTTACTCGATTCAGGGCGAATATGGCTACACCTTC. The chain links TRBV6-5 to TRBJ1-2; perhaps TRBD1 as D (5 bases). Trimming took 0 bases from V and 5 from J, leaving 13 bases between them. This CDR3 contains 15 residues. Germline-derived CDR1 and CDR2 are MNHEY and SVGAGI.